These T cell receptor beta chains were read from a single sample in a study of blood T cell repertoires in COVID-19. Sequencing was performed with immunoSEQ multiplex PCR; in TCRdb, only in-frame clones are kept and a portion is missing. Of fewer than 200,000 clones in the sample, over 75% were seen once. Input material: peripheral blood. The receptor set was obtained from a man in his fifties or sixties who had recovered from COVID-19. Both conserved end residues are part of each CDR3. The order of the fields is J gene, V gene, CDR3 length, CDR3 protein.

J: TRBJ1-5
V: TRBV6-5
length: 16
CDR3: CASSSLDRGSNQPQHF

J: TRBJ2-5
V: TRBV11-2
length: 17
CDR3: CASSLVKGGGAGETQYF

J: TRBJ1-6
V: TRBV12-3/TRBV12-4
length: 13
CDR3: CASSRGNNSPLHF

J: TRBJ1-4
V: TRBV10-3
length: 13
CDR3: CAIRDRVGEKLFF

J: TRBJ2-7
V: TRBV11-2
length: 15
CDR3: CASSLGRASSYEQYF

J: TRBJ2-7
V: TRBV29-1
length: 13
CDR3: CSVVKTGGYEQYF

J: TRBJ1-5
V: TRBV19
length: 12
CDR3: CASSEVDQPQHF

J: TRBJ1-2
V: TRBV5-1
length: 14
CDR3: CASSFSVQNYGYTF

J: TRBJ2-4
V: TRBV5-5
length: 17
CDR3: CASSLRDVRAPKNIQYF

J: TRBJ2-5
V: TRBV7-6
length: 16
CDR3: CASSQGQGRRFETQYF

J: TRBJ2-7
V: TRBV3-1/TRBV3-2
length: 15
CDR3: CASSLLGTGPYEQYF

J: TRBJ2-7
V: TRBV30
length: 21
CDR3: CAWSSPPLGGRNSIPSYEQYF

J: TRBJ1-2
V: TRBV12-3/TRBV12-4
length: 13
CDR3: CASSLGPAGGYTF

J: TRBJ1-2
V: TRBV5-4
length: 14
CDR3: CASTKTGVNYGYTF

J: TRBJ2-5
V: TRBV7-9
length: 17
CDR3: CASRGGNTGGVLETQYF

J: TRBJ1-2
V: TRBV2
length: 13
CDR3: CASSEVDYYGYTF

J: TRBJ1-1
V: TRBV6-1
length: 14
CDR3: CASSSRTVAMEAFF

J: TRBJ1-1
V: TRBV6-5
length: 12
CDR3: CASSPAPREAFF

J: TRBJ1-2
V: TRBV19
length: 14
CDR3: CASTRDRINYGYTF

J: TRBJ2-2
V: TRBV19
length: 13
CDR3: CATRDRGTGELFF

J: TRBJ2-7
V: TRBV18
length: 14
CDR3: CASSPGTGLAEQYF

J: TRBJ2-3
V: TRBV5-4
length: 16
CDR3: CASSPGGGTSGDTQYF

J: TRBJ1-4
V: TRBV10-3
length: 18
CDR3: CAISEEGRASATNEKLFF

J: TRBJ1-4
V: TRBV6-5
length: 14
CDR3: CASRLQGPNEKLFF

J: TRBJ2-2
V: TRBV10-3
length: 16
CDR3: CAIKSTEQPNTGELFF

J: TRBJ1-1
V: TRBV14
length: 13
CDR3: CASSLRGGTEAFF

J: TRBJ1-2
V: TRBV5-6
length: 15
CDR3: CASSFRQLPNYGYTF

J: TRBJ1-2
V: TRBV5-8
length: 13
CDR3: CASSFGQGRGYTF

J: TRBJ2-5
V: TRBV29-1
length: 14
CDR3: CSVGRQGTQETQYF

J: TRBJ1-3
V: TRBV6-5
length: 13
CDR3: CASRQGIGNTIYF

J: TRBJ1-1
V: TRBV7-9
length: 13
CDR3: CASRPRPDREAFF

J: TRBJ2-5
V: TRBV6-5
length: 14
CDR3: CASSYGTGQETQYF

J: TRBJ2-7
V: TRBV7-2
length: 16
CDR3: CASSLASGGRRYEQYF

J: TRBJ2-7
V: TRBV9
length: 14
CDR3: CASSVSGGWNEQYF

J: TRBJ1-1
V: TRBV7-3
length: 16
CDR3: CASSLMGAAGNTEAFF

J: TRBJ1-1
V: TRBV3-1/TRBV3-2
length: 14
CDR3: CASSHDRGLTEAFF

J: TRBJ1-2
V: TRBV28
length: 13
CDR3: CASTTGTGYGYTF

J: TRBJ2-7
V: TRBV5-1
length: 13
CDR3: CASSLGGGYEQYF

J: TRBJ2-7
V: TRBV19
length: 14
CDR3: CASSITGTHYEQYF

J: TRBJ1-5
V: TRBV19
length: 16
CDR3: CASSIAYRDPNQPQHF

J: TRBJ2-7
V: TRBV19
length: 14
CDR3: CASSPQGIAYEQYF

J: TRBJ1-4
V: TRBV9
length: 15
CDR3: CASSEGTGANEKLFF

J: TRBJ2-5
V: TRBV3-1/TRBV3-2
length: 17
CDR3: CASSPVTGGPYGETQYF

J: TRBJ2-3
V: TRBV5-4
length: 17
CDR3: CASSLWAAVPSTDTQYF